A selection of T cell receptor beta chains follows, all from one sample in a study of T cells after yellow fever vaccination. TCRdb re-called the 5' RACE reads with MiXCR, one entry per CDR3 protein. The sample has 110,000 to 150,000 distinct CDR3 sequences; 6.6% are singletons. The sequences come from CD4+ T cells sorted from PBMCs, collected 10 days after the yellow fever booster vaccination. These receptors were obtained from a man younger than 45 who received the YFV17D yellow fever vaccine. The CDR3 runs from the conserved cysteine through the conserved F or W. A D gene is named only where the DNA matches it firmly. Clone sizes are given selectively: once, few, many, or a class where the clone is expanded.

cdr3_nt cdr3_aa d_call clone_size j_call v_call
TGCGCCAGCAGCCCTGGGGGTGCGGGAGAACTCTACGAGCAGTACTTC CASSPGGAGELYEQYF TRBD2 few TRBJ2-7 TRBV5-1
TGCAGTGCTAGGGAGTTGAGGGGCGCTAATGAAAAACTGTTTTTT CSARELRGANEKLFF NA many TRBJ1-4 TRBV20-1
TGTGCCAGCAGCCCTTTAACAGGGGCAACCTACGAGCAGTACTTC CASSPLTGATYEQYF TRBD1 many TRBJ2-7 TRBV28
TGTGCCAGCAGGAGACTAGCGGGACCTCAAGAGACCCAGTACTTC CASRRLAGPQETQYF TRBD2 many TRBJ2-5 TRBV2
TGCGCCAGCAGCCAAGGCTACAGGGACGAGCAGTACTTC CASSQGYRDEQYF NA few TRBJ2-7 TRBV4-3
TGTGCCAGCAGTGATAGCGGGAGAGGGACAGATACGCAGTATTTT CASSDSGRGTDTQYF TRBD2 many TRBJ2-3 TRBV12-3/TRBV12-4
TGTGCCAGCAGCTTATTTCTTTTCTCTGGAAACACCATATATTTT CASSLFLFSGNTIYF NA NA TRBJ1-3 TRBV7-2
TGTGCCAGTAAAACTAGCGGGACAGGGGGTGAGCAGTTCTTC CASKTSGTGGEQFF NA many TRBJ2-1 TRBV19
TGTGCCAGCAGCCAAGATGAAGCCTACAATGAGCAGTTCTTC CASSQDEAYNEQFF NA NA TRBJ2-1 TRBV4-2
TGTGCCAGCAGCCCCTTGTCGGAGACCCAGTACTTC CASSPLSETQYF NA many TRBJ2-5 TRBV7-2
TGTGACAGCAGCAGACCCGGGACAGTCGAAAAACTGTTTTTT CDSSRPGTVEKLFF TRBD1 once TRBJ1-4 TRBV7-9
TGCGCCAGCAGCTTGATCGCTAGCGGGAGGGCCTTTGGAGAGACCCAGTACTTC CASSLIASGRAFGETQYF TRBD2 many TRBJ2-5 TRBV5-1
TGCAGCGTTCGTGGACTAGCCACAAGTGAGCAGTTCTTC CSVRGLATSEQFF TRBD2 many TRBJ2-1 TRBV29-1
TGTGCCAGCAACTTAGGTCTAGACACCGGGGAGCTGTTTTTT CASNLGLDTGELFF NA many TRBJ2-2 TRBV6-5
TGTGCCAGCTCCTCCGGGGAGTATTTGGTGCAGTACTTC CASSSGEYLVQYF NA few TRBJ2-7 TRBV18
TGTGCCAGTAGTAGACAGACAGGGGCTTACACCGGGGAGCTGTTTTTT CASSRQTGAYTGELFF TRBD1 NA TRBJ2-2 TRBV19
TGTGCCAGCAGCGTAGACGGGATAAACACCGGGGAGCTGTTTTTT CASSVDGINTGELFF NA many TRBJ2-2 TRBV9
TGTGCCAGCAGCAAACTGGACAATGAGCAGTTCTTC CASSKLDNEQFF NA few TRBJ2-1 TRBV7-9